The rows below give T cell receptor beta chains drawn from one sample of a study of a mutant IDH1 vaccine in newly diagnosed glioma. Libraries were prepared by immunoSEQ multiplex PCR; TCRdb keeps only in-frame clonotypes and omits some of them. Of about 70,000 clones in the sample, around four fifths were seen once. The specimen comprised peripheral blood mononuclear cells (PBMCs), sampled from a glioma patient treated with radiotherapy, temozolomide or both. These TCRs come from a woman aged 18-29 years with glioma. Some clones in this sample may be carry-over from other donors' samples. Each CDR3 is given with its conserved first and last residue.

length	J	V	CDR3
14	TRBJ1-1	TRBV6-1	CASKEGQGVNEAFF
15	TRBJ2-1	TRBV7-9	CASSPAQGNYNEQFF
15	TRBJ2-5	TRBV4-1	CASSQDGRVEETQYF
15	TRBJ1-4	TRBV15	CATSVDRAPNEKLFF
15	TRBJ1-1	TRBV30	CAWSAPGTVNTEAFF
16	TRBJ1-5	TRBV5-6	CASSLGGGLPNQPQHF
12	TRBJ2-7	TRBV19	CASKGISYEQYF
14	TRBJ2-3	TRBV5-1	CASSSNYFTDTQYF
15	TRBJ1-1	TRBV2	CATSKTGPLNTEAFF
14	TRBJ2-1	TRBV5-1	CASSRTSGYNEQFF
15	TRBJ2-3	TRBV19	CASTPGQGRTDTQYF
16	TRBJ2-7	TRBV7-2	CASSHPRTGVFDEQYF
13	TRBJ2-5	TRBV7-9	CASARGSQETQYF
12	TRBJ1-4	TRBV7-2	CASSSGREKLFF
14	TRBJ2-7	TRBV7-8	CASSLDGSSYEQYF
16	TRBJ1-3	TRBV4-1	CASSQMVTRPGNTIYF
16	TRBJ2-1	TRBV5-1	CTSSLTSRDGYNEQFF